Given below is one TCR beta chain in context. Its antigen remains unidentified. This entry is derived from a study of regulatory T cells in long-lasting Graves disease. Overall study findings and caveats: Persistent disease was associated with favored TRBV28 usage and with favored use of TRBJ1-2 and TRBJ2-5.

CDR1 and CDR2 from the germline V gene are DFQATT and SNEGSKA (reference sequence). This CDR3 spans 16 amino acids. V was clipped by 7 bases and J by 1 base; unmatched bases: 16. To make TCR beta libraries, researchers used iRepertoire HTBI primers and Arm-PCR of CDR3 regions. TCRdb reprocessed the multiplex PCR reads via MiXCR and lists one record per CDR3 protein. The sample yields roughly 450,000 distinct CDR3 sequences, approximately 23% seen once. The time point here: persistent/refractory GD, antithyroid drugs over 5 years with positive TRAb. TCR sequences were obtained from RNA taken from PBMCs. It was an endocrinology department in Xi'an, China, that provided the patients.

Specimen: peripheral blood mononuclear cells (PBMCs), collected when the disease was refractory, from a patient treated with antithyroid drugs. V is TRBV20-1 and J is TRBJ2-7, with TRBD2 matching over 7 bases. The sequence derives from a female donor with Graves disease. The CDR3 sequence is CSVRDVATSPSYEQYF. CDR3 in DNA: TGCAGTGTCCGTGACGTCGCGACTAGCCCGTCCTACGAGCAGTACTTC.